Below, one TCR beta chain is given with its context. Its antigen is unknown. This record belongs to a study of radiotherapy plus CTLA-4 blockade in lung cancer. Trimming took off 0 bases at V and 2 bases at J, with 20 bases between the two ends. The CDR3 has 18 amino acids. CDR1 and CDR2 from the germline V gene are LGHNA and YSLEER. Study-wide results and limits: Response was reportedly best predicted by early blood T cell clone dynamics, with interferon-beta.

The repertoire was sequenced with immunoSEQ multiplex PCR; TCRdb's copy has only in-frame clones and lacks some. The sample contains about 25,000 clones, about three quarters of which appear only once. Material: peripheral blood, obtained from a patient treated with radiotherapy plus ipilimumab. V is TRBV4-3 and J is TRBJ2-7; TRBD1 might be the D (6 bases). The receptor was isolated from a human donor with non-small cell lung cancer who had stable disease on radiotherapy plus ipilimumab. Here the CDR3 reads CASSQDLSSPTGAYEQYF. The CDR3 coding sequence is TGCGCCAGCAGCCAAGATCTCTCAAGCCCGACAGGAGCCTACGAGCAGTACTTC.